This T cell receptor beta chain was sequenced during a study of blood T cell repertoires in COVID-19. The overall study: Sample material is recorded as cDNA or gDNA derived from T cells, B-cell-depleted T cells, or PBMCs.

Per the germline V gene, CDR1 is SNHLY and CDR2 is FYNNEI. The CDR3 consists of 13 residues. Trimming stripped 6 bases from V and 1 base from J, with 9 bases between. Grouping used clinical history reported by participants in a survey and questionnaire. Donors of Cohort 3 who recovered were those that had two negative PCRs, clearance, or symptom resolution. Only in-frame clones appear in the TCRdb table, and some are missing; sequencing was by immunoSEQ multiplex PCR. This table holds about 150,000 clones, approximately 78% found once. The rearrangement uses TRBV2 and TRBJ1-1; D is possibly TRBD1 (6 bases). The receptor comes from a woman in her 50s who had recovered from COVID-19. Sequences were obtained from PBMCs or T cells enriched from blood (not recorded which). The CDR3 DNA is TGTGCCAGCAGCGAACAGGGGAACACTGAAGCTTTCTTT. This gives the protein CASSEQGNTEAFF.